The entry that follows covers one T cell receptor beta chain sequence. V was pared by 3 bases and J by 4 bases, with 8 bases of the junction left unmatched. Germline V gene lookup returns CDR1 SGHRS and CDR2 YFSETQ. There are 15 residues in the CDR3. The method was immunoSEQ multiplex PCR; TCRdb's version includes in-frame clones alone and lacks a portion of them. The sample has about 51,000 clones; 75% to 85% are singletons. The data originate from a study of control samples from healthy donors and cancer patients. The V call is TRBV5-1, the J call TRBJ2-7; 9 bases are shared with TRBD2. This TCR derives from a man in his 70s in good health. The specimen was blood. CDR3 coding DNA: TGCGCCAGCAGCTCCATTTCTAGCGGGATGTACGAGCAGTACTTC. Translated: CASSSISSGMYEQYF.